The 15 T cell receptor beta chains presented below share a single source sample, sequenced in a study of cytomegalovirus exposure and HLA in healthy donors. Amplification used 60 Vbeta primers and 13 Jbeta primers. Profiled with immunoSEQ multiplex PCR; TCRdb holds only in-frame clones, not every one. This sample carries 100,000 to 150,000 clones, around four fifths of them seen once, and the ten largest clones take around 1.6%. Sequencing was carried out using PBMCs. These receptors were collected from a female donor in good health and CMV-seronegative.

The V call is TRBV5-4, the J call TRBJ2-5, with D maybe TRBD2 (6 bases). Germline CDR1 is SGHNT and CDR2 is YYREEE (reference sequence). The CDR3 loop spans 14 amino acids. Trimming cost V 3 bases and J 1 base, with 10 bases left between them. CDR3 bases: TGTGCCAGCAGCTCCGGGAGCCCCCAAGAGACCCAGTACTTC. Its translation: CASSSGSPQETQYF.

The chain carries TRBV14 and TRBJ2-5; TRBD2 matches at 12 bases. Per the germline V gene, CDR1 is SGHDN and CDR2 is FVKESK. V shed 6 bases and J 11 bases; nucleotides not matched to a gene: 13. This CDR3 is built from 15 residues. CDR3 region: CASRSTGTSGSRQYF. CDR3 nucleotide sequence: TGTGCCAGCAGGTCAACCGGGACTAGCGGGTCTCGGCAGTACTTC.

This clone was counted between two and nine times. This chain uses TRBV7-9 with TRBJ1-1; 9 bases map to TRBD1. J gave up 7 bases and V 5 bases, and 8 bases lay outside the gene matches. The CDR3 has 14 amino acids. In germline, CDR1 is SEHNR, CDR2 FQNEAQ (reference sequence). CDR3 loop: CASSETQGAHEAFF. The CDR3 DNA is TGTGCCAGCAGCGAAACACAGGGGGCACATGAAGCTTTCTTT.

The chain uses TRBV28 and TRBJ2-5; TRBD1 aligns across 9 bases. V shed 8 bases and J 6 bases; nucleotides not matched to a gene: 7. The CDR3 has 13 amino acids. The V gene's germline CDR1 is MDHEN and CDR2 SYDVKM. This CDR3 is CASGGTGRKTQYF. The CDR3 region has the DNA TGTGCCAGCGGAGGGACAGGGCGGAAGACCCAGTACTTC. Combining the CDR3 with reference TRBV28 and TRBJ2-5 gives the whole variable domain DVKVTQSSRYLVKRTGEKVFLECVQDMDHENMFWYRQDPGLGLRLIYFSYDVKMKEKGDIPEGYSVSREKKERFSLILESASTNQTSMYLCASGGTGRKTQYFGPGTRLLVL.

The rearrangement links TRBV18 to TRBJ2-7, with 7 bases that match TRBD1. Germline V gives CDR1 KGHSH, CDR2 LQKENI. The V gene end was trimmed by 4 bases and the J gene end by 6 bases; junction bases not matched to a gene: 12. The length of the CDR3 is 15 residues. CDR3 in amino acids: CASSLITGDPGEQYF. The CDR3 DNA sequence: TGTGCCAGCTCACTCATCACAGGGGACCCCGGCGAGCAGTACTTC.

The count of this clone is one. The J gene is TRBJ1-4, the V gene TRBV5-1; a possible D gene is TRBD1 (5 bases). The CDR3 spans 18 residues. CDR1 is SGHRS, CDR2 YFSETQ, per germline. Trimming shortened V by 0 bases and J by 8 bases, and 23 bases separated the two germline ends. CDR3 sequence (DNA): TGCGCCAGCAGCTTGGGGATGTTAGGAGGGGCCCGGACAGAAAAACTGTTTTTT. Encoded protein: CASSLGMLGGARTEKLFF.

The chain's CDR3 is CASSLWGDTIYF. DNA of the CDR3: TGTGCCAGCAGCTTATGGGGGGACACCATATATTTT. This chain connects TRBV11-2 to TRBJ1-3; D possibly corresponds to TRBD1 (5 bases). This CDR3 spans 12 amino acids. Germline values: CDR1 SGHAT, CDR2 FQNNGV. V lost 2 bases and J 8 bases, leaving 7 bases between the germline ends.

CDR3 nucleotides: TGCAGCGTTACCGGGACAGGGGGCAGGAGGGGCACTGAAGCTTTCTTT. Translating it yields CSVTGTGGRRGTEAFF. The V gene is TRBV29-1, the J gene TRBJ1-1; 12 bases map to TRBD1. The CDR3 length is 16 residues. V was pared by 5 bases and J by 4 bases, with 11 bases of the junction left unmatched. CDR1 is SQVTM and CDR2 is ANQGSEA in the germline V gene.

This chain joins TRBV4-1 and TRBJ2-7; tentatively, D is TRBD2 (6 bases). This CDR3 comprises 15 residues. V was trimmed by 0 bases and J by 2 bases, leaving 11 bases between them. From germline, CDR1 is MGHRA and CDR2 YSYEKL. The CDR3 is CASSQELAAAYEQYF. Here the CDR3 DNA reads TGCGCCAGCAGCCAAGAACTAGCTGCCGCCTACGAGCAGTACTTC.

The CDR3 loop is CASSPRTSGRGDTQYF. CDR3 sequence (DNA): TGTGCCAGCAGCCCCCGGACTAGCGGGAGGGGTGATACGCAGTATTTT. The J gene is TRBJ2-3, the V gene TRBV7-6, with TRBD2 identical over 15 bases. The CDR3 is made up of 16 amino acids. Trimming removed 5 bases from V and 6 bases from J; junction bases left unmatched: 6. Germline assignment: CDR1 SGHVS and CDR2 FNYEAQ.

The chain has TRBV4-3 and TRBJ2-5; 9 bases align to TRBD1. The assigned J gene may be wrong: the sequence end matches TRBJ2-7 better. In germline, CDR1 is LGHNA, CDR2 YSLEER. CDR3 length: 15 amino acids. The CDR3 bases are TGCGCCAGCAGCGCCGGACAGGGGATAAGCTACGAGCAGTACTTC. Encoded protein: CASSAGQGISYEQYF.

The CDR3 spells CASTVGTGGRTGELFF. The CDR3 DNA reads as TGTGCCAGCACCGTGGGGACAGGGGGGAGAACCGGGGAGCTGTTTTTT. The V call is TRBV5-4, the J call TRBJ2-2, with 11 nucleotides matching TRBD1. The J segment lost 5 bases and the V segment lost 6 bases, leaving 9 bases of the junction unmatched. The CDR3 sequence is 16 residues long. CDR1 and CDR2 (germline): SGHNT, YYREEE (reference sequence).

This chain uses TRBV4-2 with TRBJ2-7, with no clear D. The CDR3 is 13 residues long. Trimming stripped 1 base from V and 3 bases from J, with 7 bases between. Germline V gene lookup returns CDR1 LGHNA and CDR2 YNFKEQ. CDR3 DNA: TGTGCCAGCAGCCAAGGGAGCAACTACGAGCAGTACTTC. Amino acid sequence: CASSQGSNYEQYF.

This clone was seen more than once but under ten times. This sequence joins TRBV21-1 and TRBJ1-1; the table assigns TRBD1, which was not confirmed against the DNA. TRBV21-1 is a listed pseudogene. The CDR3 length is 18 residues. CDR3 sequence reads: CASSKARLEGARNTEAFF. CDR3 in DNA: TGTGCCAGCAGCAAAGCGCGTCTCGAGGGGGCGCGGAACACTGAAGCTTTCTTT.

The V gene is TRBV9, the J gene TRBJ1-1; TRBD1 might be the D (6 bases). The CDR3 sequence is 14 residues long. The germline V gene has CDR1 SGDLS and CDR2 YYNGEE. The V end was cut by 4 bases, the J end by 1 base, with 11 bases between. The CDR3 region has the DNA TGTGCCAGCAGCCCAGGGGTAGCGAACACTGAAGCTTTCTTT. This sequence encodes CASSPGVANTEAFF.